This T cell receptor beta chain was recorded in a study of cytomegalovirus exposure and HLA in healthy donors. Healthy donors of bone marrow made up the group. V gave up 2 bases and J gave up 7 bases, with 11 bases separating them. Germline V gene lookup returns CDR1 SNHLY and CDR2 FYNNEI. This CDR3 region has 13 residues. Vbeta (60) and Jbeta (13) primers were used in the PCR. Some clones are missing from TCRdb's copy, which holds only in-frame ones; the method was immunoSEQ multiplex PCR. In the table there are about 98,000 clones, about three quarters of which are singletons. Points from the study as a whole: In the analysis, some V segments, TRBV6-2 and TRBV6-3 included, were excluded as indistinguishable. The study listed roughly 160 cytomegalovirus-associated TCR beta chains.

Turning to this clone: What it binds is unknown.

The chain has TRBV2 and TRBJ2-5; D remains unclear. The sequence came from a man aged 35-49 years in good health and CMV-seronegative. Material for sequencing was PBMCs. CDR3 DNA: TGTGCCAGCAGTGAACGGCAGGCCCGGACCCAGTACTTC. Translated: CASSERQARTQYF.